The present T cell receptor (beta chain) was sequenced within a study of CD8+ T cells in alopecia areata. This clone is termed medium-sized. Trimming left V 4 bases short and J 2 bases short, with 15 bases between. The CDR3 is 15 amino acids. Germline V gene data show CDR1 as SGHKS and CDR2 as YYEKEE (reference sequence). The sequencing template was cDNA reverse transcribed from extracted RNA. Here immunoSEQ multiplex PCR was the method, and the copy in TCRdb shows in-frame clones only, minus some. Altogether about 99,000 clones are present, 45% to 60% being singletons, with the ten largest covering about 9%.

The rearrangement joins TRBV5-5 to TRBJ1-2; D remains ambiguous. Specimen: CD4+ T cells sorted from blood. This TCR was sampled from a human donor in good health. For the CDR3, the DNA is TGTGCCAGCAGCCAAGATGAGGATACGAACTATGGCTACACCTTC. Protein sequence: CASSQDEDTNYGYTF. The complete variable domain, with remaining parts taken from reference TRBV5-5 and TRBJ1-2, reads DAGVTQSPTHLIKTRGQQVTLRCSPISGHKSVSWYQQVLGQGPQFIFQYYEKEERGRGNFPDRFSARQFPNYSSELNVNALLLGDSALYLCASSQDEDTNYGYTFGSGTRLTVV.